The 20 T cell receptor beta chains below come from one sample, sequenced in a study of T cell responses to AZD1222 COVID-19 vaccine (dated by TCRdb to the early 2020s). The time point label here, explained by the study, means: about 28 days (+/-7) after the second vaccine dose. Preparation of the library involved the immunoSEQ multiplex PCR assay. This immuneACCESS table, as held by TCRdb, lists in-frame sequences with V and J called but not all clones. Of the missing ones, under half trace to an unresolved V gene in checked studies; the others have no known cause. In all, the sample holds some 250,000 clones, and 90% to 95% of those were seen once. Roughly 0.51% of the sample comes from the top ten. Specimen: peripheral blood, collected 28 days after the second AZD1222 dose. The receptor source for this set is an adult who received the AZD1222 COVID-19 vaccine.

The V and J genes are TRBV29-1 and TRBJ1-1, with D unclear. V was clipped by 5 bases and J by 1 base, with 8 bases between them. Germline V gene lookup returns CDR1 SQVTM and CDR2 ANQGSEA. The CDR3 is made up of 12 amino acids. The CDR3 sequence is CSVKNPNTEAFF. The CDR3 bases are TGCAGCGTTAAAAACCCGAACACTGAAGCTTTCTTT.

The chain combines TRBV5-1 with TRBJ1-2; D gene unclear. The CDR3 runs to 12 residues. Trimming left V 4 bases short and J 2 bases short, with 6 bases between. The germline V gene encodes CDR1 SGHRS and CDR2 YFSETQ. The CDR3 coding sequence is TGCGCCAGCAGCGCCGGGAACTATGGCTACACCTTC. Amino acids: CASSAGNYGYTF. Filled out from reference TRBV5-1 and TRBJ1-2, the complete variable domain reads KAGVTQTPRYLIKTRGQQVTLSCSPISGHRSVSWYQQTPGQGLQFLFEYFSETQRNKGNFPGRFSGRQFSNSRSEMNVSTLELGDSALYLCASSAGNYGYTFGSGTRLTVV.

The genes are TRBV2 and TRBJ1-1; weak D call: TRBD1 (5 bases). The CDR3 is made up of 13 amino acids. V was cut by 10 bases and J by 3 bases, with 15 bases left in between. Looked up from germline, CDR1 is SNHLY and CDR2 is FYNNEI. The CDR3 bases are TGTGCCACCGGTCGGGGCAGGGACACTGAAGCTTTCTTT. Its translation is CATGRGRDTEAFF.

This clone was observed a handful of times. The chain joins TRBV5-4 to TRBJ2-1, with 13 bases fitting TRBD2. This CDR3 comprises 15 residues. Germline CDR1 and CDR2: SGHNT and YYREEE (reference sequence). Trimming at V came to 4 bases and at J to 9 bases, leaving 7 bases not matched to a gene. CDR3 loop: CASSPGLAGVREQFF. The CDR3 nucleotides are TGTGCCAGCAGCCCCGGACTAGCGGGAGTACGTGAGCAGTTCTTC. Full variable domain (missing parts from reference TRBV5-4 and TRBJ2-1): ETGVTQSPTHLIKTRGQQVTLRCSSQSGHNTVSWYQQALGQGPQFIFQYYREEENGRGNFPPRFSGLQFPNYSSELNVNALELDDSALYLCASSPGLAGVREQFFGPGTRLTVL.

CDR3 sequence (DNA): TGTGCCAGCAGCCAGAAGGCAGGCGACTATGGCTACACCTTC. Residues: CASSQKAGDYGYTF. The genes are TRBV3-1 (or the pseudogene TRBV3-2) and TRBJ1-2, with D unresolved. V lost 3 bases and J 3 bases, leaving 11 bases between the germline ends. In germline, CDR1 is LGHDT, CDR2 YNNKEL (reference sequence). This CDR3 has 14 residues.

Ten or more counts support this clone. CDR3 DNA: TGCGCCAGCAGCCTCGGAGGACAGGTGATTGCCTACGAGCAGTACTTC. Translated, it gives CASSLGGQVIAYEQYF. This rearrangement joins TRBV5-1 to TRBJ2-7, with 7 bases identical to TRBD1. This CDR3 has 16 residues. Germline values: CDR1 SGHRS, CDR2 YFSETQ. Germline trimming cut 4 bases from V and 2 bases from J; bases unmatched to any gene: 12.

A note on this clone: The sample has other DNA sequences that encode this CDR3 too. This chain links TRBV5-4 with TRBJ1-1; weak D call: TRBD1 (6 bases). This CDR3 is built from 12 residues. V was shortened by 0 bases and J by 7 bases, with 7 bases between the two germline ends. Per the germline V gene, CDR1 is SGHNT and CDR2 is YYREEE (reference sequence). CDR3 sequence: CASSLARGEAFF. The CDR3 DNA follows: TGTGCCAGCAGCTTGGCCAGGGGTGAAGCTTTCTTT.

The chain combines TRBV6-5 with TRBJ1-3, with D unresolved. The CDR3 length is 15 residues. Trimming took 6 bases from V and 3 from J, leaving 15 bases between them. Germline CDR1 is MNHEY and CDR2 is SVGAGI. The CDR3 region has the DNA TGTGCCAGCAGCCGTTATTGGGCAGGTGGAAACACCATATATTTT. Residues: CASSRYWAGGNTIYF.

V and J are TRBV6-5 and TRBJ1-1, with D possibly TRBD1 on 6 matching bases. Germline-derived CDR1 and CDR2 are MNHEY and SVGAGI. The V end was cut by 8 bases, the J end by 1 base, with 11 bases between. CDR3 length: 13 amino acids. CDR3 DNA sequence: TGTGCCAGCTGGAAGACAGGGAACACTGAAGCTTTCTTT. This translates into CASWKTGNTEAFF.

The CDR3 is CASSEGAGLGYTF. As DNA, the CDR3 is TGTGCCAGCAGTGAAGGGGCGGGCCTAGGCTACACCTTC. The J gene is TRBJ1-2, the V gene TRBV2; D gene uncertain. Germline V gives CDR1 SNHLY, CDR2 FYNNEI. The CDR3 is 13 amino acids. V lost 1 base to trimming and J lost 8 bases, with 11 bases between them.

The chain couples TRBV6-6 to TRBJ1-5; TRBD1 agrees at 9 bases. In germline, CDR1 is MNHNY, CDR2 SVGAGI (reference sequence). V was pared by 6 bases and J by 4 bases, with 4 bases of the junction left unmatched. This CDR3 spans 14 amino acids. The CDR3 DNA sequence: TGTGCCAGCAGCCCTGGGACAGGGAATCAGCCCCAGCATTTT. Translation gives CASSPGTGNQPQHF.

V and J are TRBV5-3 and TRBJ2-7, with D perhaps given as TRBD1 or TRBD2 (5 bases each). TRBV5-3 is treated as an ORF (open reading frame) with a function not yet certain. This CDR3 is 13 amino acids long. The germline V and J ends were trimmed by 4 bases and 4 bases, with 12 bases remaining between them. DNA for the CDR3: TGTGCCAGAAGCACGGAGGCAGGGTACGAGCAGTACTTC. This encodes CARSTEAGYEQYF.

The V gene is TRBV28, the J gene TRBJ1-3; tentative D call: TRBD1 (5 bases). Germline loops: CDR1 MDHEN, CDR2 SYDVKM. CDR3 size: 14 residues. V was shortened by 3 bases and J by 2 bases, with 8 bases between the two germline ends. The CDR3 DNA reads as TGTGCCAGCAGTTTGGTGGGGCCTGGAAACACCATATATTTT. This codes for CASSLVGPGNTIYF.

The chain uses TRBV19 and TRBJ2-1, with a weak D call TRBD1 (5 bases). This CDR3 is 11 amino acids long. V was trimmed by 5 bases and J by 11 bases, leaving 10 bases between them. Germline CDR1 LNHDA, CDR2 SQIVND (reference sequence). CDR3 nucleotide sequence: TGTGCCAGTAGTTTAGGACATAAGCAGTTCTTC. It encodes CASSLGHKQFF.

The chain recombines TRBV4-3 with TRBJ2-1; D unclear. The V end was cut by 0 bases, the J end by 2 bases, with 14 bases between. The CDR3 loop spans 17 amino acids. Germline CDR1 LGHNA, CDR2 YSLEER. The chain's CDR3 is CASSQDSRTKTYNEQFF. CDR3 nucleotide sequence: TGCGCCAGCAGCCAAGACTCAAGGACCAAAACCTACAATGAGCAGTTCTTC.

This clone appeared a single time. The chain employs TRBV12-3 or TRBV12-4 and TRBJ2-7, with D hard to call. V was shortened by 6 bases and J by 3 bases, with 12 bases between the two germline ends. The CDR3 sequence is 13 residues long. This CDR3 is CASSLDGRYEQYF. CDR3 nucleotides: TGTGCCAGCAGCCTGGACGGCCGCTACGAGCAGTACTTC.

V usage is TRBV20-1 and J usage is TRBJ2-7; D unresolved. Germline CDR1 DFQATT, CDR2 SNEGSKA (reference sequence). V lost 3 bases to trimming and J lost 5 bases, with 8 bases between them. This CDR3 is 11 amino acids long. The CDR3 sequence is CSARGLDEQYF. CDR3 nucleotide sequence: TGCAGTGCTAGGGGCTTAGACGAGCAGTACTTC.

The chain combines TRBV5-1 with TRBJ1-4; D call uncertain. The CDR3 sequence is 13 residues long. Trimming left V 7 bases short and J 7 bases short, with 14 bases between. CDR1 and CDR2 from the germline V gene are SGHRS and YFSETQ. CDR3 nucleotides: TGCGCCAGCGCCGGGAGCCCTGGTGAAAAACTGTTTTTT. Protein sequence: CASAGSPGEKLFF.

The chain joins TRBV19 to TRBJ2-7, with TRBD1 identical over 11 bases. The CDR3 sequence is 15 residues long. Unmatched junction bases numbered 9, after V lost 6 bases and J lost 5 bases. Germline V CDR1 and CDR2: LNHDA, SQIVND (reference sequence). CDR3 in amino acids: CASRRRDRGIHEQYF. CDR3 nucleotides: TGTGCCAGTAGGCGCCGGGACAGGGGGATCCACGAGCAGTACTTC. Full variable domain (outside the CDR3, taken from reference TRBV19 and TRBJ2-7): DGGITQSPKYLFRKEGQNVTLSCEQNLNHDAMYWYRQDPGQGLRLIYYSQIVNDFQKGDIAEGYSVSREKKESFPLTVTSAQKNPTAFYLCASRRRDRGIHEQYFGPGTRLTVT.

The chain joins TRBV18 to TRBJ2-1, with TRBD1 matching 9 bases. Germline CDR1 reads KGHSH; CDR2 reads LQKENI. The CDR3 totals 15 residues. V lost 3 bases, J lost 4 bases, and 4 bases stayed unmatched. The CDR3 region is CASSPDRGFYNEQFF. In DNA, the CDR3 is TGTGCCAGCTCACCGGACAGGGGATTTTACAATGAGCAGTTCTTC.